A selection of T cell receptor beta chains follows, all from one sample in a study of cytotoxic CD8 clonotypes in ibrutinib-treated CLL. Repertoires were generated with immunoSEQ multiplex PCR, while TCRdb's copy carries only in-frame clones and drops some. The repertoire has more than 300,000 clones, around four fifths of them found once; the top ten carry more than 6%. The sequences come from PBMCs, collected before ibrutinib treatment. The receptors originated from a human donor with chronic lymphocytic leukemia. Both conserved end residues are part of each CDR3. The D gene is left open where the match is weak. Expanded clones are given a class, and other clones once, few, many or no size at all.

TRBV5-1	-	-	TRBJ2-1	CASSLVTNNEQFF	TGCGCCAGCAGCTTGGTCACGAACAATGAGCAGTTCTTC
TRBV6-5	once	-	TRBJ2-2	CASSYSRLSNTGELFF	TGTGCCAGCAGTTACTCGCGTCTATCGAACACCGGGGAGCTGTTTTTT
TRBV20-1	few	-	TRBJ2-7	CSAVPGEQYF	TGCAGTGCTGTCCCGGGAGAGCAGTACTTC
TRBV4-2	few	TRBD2	TRBJ2-7	CASSQEISGISSYEQYF	TGTGCCAGCAGCCAAGAGATTAGCGGGATCTCCTCCTACGAGCAGTACTTC
TRBV2	-	-	TRBJ1-4	CASRASEGNEKLFF	TGTGCCAGCAGGGCGAGCGAGGGTAATGAAAAACTGTTTTTT
TRBV7-9	-	TRBD2	TRBJ2-1	CASSFSSGRYNEQFF	TGTGCCAGCAGCTTTAGCAGCGGGAGGTACAATGAGCAGTTCTTC
TRBV4-3	-	-	TRBJ1-2	CASSQVGPGRDGYTF	TGCGCCAGCAGCCAAGTGGGGCCGGGGCGGGATGGCTACACCTTC
TRBV5-5	-	-	TRBJ1-3	CASSFDGTSGNTIYF	TGTGCCAGCAGCTTCGACGGGACCTCTGGAAACACCATATATTTT
TRBV27	-	TRBD1	TRBJ1-3	CASSSLGQGGNTIYF	TGTGCCAGCAGTTCCTTAGGACAGGGGGGAAACACCATATATTTT
TRBV5-1	-	TRBD1	TRBJ2-3	CASSSARTGDTDTQYF	TGCGCCAGCAGCTCGGCCCGGACAGGGGACACAGATACGCAGTATTTT
TRBV11-2	-	-	TRBJ1-1	CASSLTRAEGGTEAFF	TGTGCCAGCAGCTTAACGCGGGCCGAGGGGGGCACTGAAGCTTTCTTT
TRBV7-2	-	TRBD1	TRBJ2-7	CASSPNPGQGYEQYF	TGTGCCAGCAGCCCCAACCCGGGACAGGGCTACGAGCAGTACTTC
TRBV7-9	-	TRBD2	TRBJ2-7	CASSRSGRPHEQYF	TGTGCCAGCAGCCGTAGCGGGAGGCCCCACGAGCAGTACTTC
TRBV27	once	-	TRBJ2-7	CASSRGQSTYEQYF	TGTGCCAGCAGCCGCGGACAGTCCACCTACGAGCAGTACTTC
TRBV14	once	-	TRBJ2-7	CASSWTLSSYEQYF	TGTGCCAGCAGTTGGACATTAAGCTCCTACGAGCAGTACTTC
TRBV7-6	once	-	TRBJ1-1	CASSLRPQGSDTEAFF	TGTGCCAGCAGCTTGCGTCCCCAGGGGAGTGACACTGAAGCTTTCTTT
TRBV27	-	TRBD2	TRBJ2-7	CASSLSGLALTYEQYF	TGTGCCAGCAGTTTATCCGGACTAGCGCTTACCTACGAGCAGTACTTC
TRBV28	-	-	TRBJ1-2	CASSLSAGLVGGYTF	TGTGCCAGCAGTTTATCCGCGGGGTTGGTTGGTGGCTACACCTTC
TRBV7-2	-	TRBD2	TRBJ2-5	CATEREGRFETQYF	TGTGCCACAGAGCGGGAGGGCCGTTTTGAGACCCAGTACTTC
TRBV5-8	-	TRBD1	TRBJ1-2	CASSVPGTADYGYTF	TGTGCCAGCAGCGTGCCAGGGACAGCAGACTATGGCTACACCTTC
TRBV28	-	TRBD1	TRBJ1-4	CASMPLDPGQVNNEKLFF	TGTGCCAGCATGCCCCTCGACCCCGGACAGGTTAATAATGAAAAACTGTTTTTT
TRBV27	-	TRBD1	TRBJ1-5	CASSDRGWGQPQHF	TGTGCCAGCAGTGACAGGGGCTGGGGTCAGCCCCAGCATTTT
TRBV7-8	once	-	TRBJ2-7	CASSLARPFYEQYF	TGTGCCAGCAGCTTAGCTAGACCCTTCTACGAGCAGTACTTC
TRBV11-2	-	-	TRBJ2-3	CASSLAPGDTQYF	TGTGCCAGCAGCTTAGCCCCCGGGGATACGCAGTATTTT
TRBV7-8	-	-	TRBJ1-5	CASSIQQGIWNQPQHF	TGTGCCAGCAGCATCCAACAGGGAATATGGAATCAGCCCCAGCATTTT
TRBV7-2	few	TRBD2	TRBJ2-1	CASSLVPLWREGLGHEQFF	TGTGCCAGCAGCTTAGTCCCCCTGTGGCGGGAGGGCCTCGGTCATGAGCAGTTCTTC
TRBV5-1	-	TRBD1	TRBJ2-7	CASSLGTGATFSYEQYF	TGCGCCAGCAGCTTAGGGACAGGGGCGACCTTCTCCTACGAGCAGTACTTC
TRBV10-3	once	-	TRBJ1-2	CAISEPEGRPGLGYTF	TGTGCCATCAGTGAGCCAGAGGGGCGGCCGGGCCTCGGCTACACCTTC